This paragraph reports one TCR beta chain. The sample originates from a study of CD8+CD57+ T cells in acquired aplastic anemia. V dropped 5 bases and J dropped 3 bases, with 13 bases sitting between them. Germline CDR1 SQVTM, CDR2 ANQGSEA. There are 13 residues in the CDR3. Whoever was chosen for sequencing had shown CD8+CD57+ cell expansion by flow cytometry. Researchers used genomic DNA as the template to profile TCR beta VDJ and CDR3. TCRdb re-analysed the reads in MiXCR, keeping a single row per CDR3 protein. The sample lists around 50,000 distinct CDR3 sequences, around 50% occurring once. The sequenced sample was sorted CD4+, CD8+, or CD8+CD57+ T cells (not recorded which) from PBMCs. The J gene is TRBJ1-1, the V gene TRBV29-1; tentative D call: TRBD1 (5 bases). This TCR came from a human donor with aplastic anemia. The CDR3 nucleotides read TGCAGCGTTCGAAGAAGGGGTCACACTGAAGCTTTCTTT. This codes for CSVRRRGHTEAFF.